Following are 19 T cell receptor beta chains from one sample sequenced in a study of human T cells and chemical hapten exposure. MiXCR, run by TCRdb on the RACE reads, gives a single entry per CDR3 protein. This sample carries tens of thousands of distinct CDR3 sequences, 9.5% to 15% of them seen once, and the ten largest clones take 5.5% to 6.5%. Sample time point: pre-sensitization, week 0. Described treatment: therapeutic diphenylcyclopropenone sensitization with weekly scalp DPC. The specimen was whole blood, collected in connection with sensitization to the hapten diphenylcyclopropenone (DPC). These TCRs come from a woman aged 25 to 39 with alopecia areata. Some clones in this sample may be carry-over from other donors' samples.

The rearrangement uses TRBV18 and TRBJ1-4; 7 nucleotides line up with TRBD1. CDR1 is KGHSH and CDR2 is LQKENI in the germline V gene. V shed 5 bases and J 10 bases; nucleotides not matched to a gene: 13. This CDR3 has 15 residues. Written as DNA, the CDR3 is TGTGCCAGCTCAACAGGACAGGACGTTTCGGCAAAACTGTTTTTT. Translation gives CASSTGQDVSAKLFF.

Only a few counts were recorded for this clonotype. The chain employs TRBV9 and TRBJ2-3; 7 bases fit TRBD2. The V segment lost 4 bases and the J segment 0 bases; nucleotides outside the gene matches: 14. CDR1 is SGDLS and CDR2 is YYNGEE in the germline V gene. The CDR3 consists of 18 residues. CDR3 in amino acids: CASSLPSGLAESTDTQYF. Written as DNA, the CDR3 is TGTGCCAGCAGCCTACCCTCGGGGCTAGCGGAAAGCACAGATACGCAGTATTTT.

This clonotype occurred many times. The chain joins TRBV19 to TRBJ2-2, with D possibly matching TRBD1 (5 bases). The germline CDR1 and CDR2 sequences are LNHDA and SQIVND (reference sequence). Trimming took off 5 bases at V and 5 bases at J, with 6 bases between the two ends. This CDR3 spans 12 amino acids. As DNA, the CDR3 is TGTGCCAGTAGTCCAGGGACCGGGGAGCTGTTTTTT. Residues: CASSPGTGELFF.

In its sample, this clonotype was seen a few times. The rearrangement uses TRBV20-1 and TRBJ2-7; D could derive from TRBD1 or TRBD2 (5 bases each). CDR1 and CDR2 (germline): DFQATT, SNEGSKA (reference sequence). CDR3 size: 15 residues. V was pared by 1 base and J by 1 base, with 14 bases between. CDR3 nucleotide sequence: TGCAGTGCTAGAGGGGGGAGCGGATCTTCCTACGAGCAGTACTTC. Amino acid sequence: CSARGGSGSSYEQYF.

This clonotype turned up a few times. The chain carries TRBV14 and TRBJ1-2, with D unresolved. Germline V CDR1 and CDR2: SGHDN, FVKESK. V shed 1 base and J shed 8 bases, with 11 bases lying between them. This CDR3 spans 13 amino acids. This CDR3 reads CASSQVRVKGYTF. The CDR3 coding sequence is TGTGCCAGCAGCCAAGTAAGGGTTAAAGGCTACACCTTC. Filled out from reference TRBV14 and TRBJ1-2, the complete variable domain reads EAGVTQFPSHSVIEKGQTVTLRCDPISGHDNLYWYRRVMGKEIKFLLHFVKESKQDESGMPNNRFLAERTGGTYSTLKVQPAELEDSGVYFCASSQVRVKGYTFGSGTRLTVV.

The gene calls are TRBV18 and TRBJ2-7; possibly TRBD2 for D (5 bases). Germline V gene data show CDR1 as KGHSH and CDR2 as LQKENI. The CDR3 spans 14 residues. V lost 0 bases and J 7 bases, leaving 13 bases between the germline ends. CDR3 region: CASSPPSRDGEQYF. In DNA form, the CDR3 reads TGTGCCAGCTCACCACCGTCTCGGGATGGGGAGCAGTACTTC.

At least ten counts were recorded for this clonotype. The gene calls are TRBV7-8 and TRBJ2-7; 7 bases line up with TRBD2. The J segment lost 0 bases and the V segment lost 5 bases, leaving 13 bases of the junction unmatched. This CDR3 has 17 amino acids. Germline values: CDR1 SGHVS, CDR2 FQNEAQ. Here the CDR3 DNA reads TGTGCCAGCAGCACAAGAGGATTGGGACTACCCTCCTACGAGCAGTACTTC. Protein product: CASSTRGLGLPSYEQYF. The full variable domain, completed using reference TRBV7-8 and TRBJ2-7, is GAGVSQSPRYKVAKRGQDVALRCDPISGHVSLFWYQQALGQGPEFLTYFQNEAQLDKSGLPSDRFFAERPEGSVSTLKIQRTQQEDSAVYLCASSTRGLGLPSYEQYFGPGTRLTVT.

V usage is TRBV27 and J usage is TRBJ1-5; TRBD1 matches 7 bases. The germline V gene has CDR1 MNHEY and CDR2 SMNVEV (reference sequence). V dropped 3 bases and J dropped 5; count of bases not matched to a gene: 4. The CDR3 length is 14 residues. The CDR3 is CASSLGDRYQPQHF. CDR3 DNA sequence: TGTGCCAGCAGTTTGGGGGACAGATATCAGCCCCAGCATTTT.

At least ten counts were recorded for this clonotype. DNA for the CDR3: TGTGCCAGCAGCACACACACCGGGACTCAGGAGACCCAGTACTTC. Translated: CASSTHTGTQETQYF. V usage is TRBV9 and J usage is TRBJ2-5; perhaps TRBD2 as D (6 bases). The V and J ends lost 4 bases and 5 bases respectively, with 18 bases between them. The CDR3 sequence is 15 residues long. Per the germline V gene, CDR1 is SGDLS and CDR2 is YYNGEE.

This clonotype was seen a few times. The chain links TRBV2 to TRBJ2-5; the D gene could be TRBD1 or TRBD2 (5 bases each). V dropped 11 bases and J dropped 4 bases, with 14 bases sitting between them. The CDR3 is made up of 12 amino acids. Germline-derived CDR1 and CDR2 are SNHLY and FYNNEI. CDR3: CAGRDRGETQYF. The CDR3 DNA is TGTGCCGGCCGGGACCGAGGAGAGACCCAGTACTTC.

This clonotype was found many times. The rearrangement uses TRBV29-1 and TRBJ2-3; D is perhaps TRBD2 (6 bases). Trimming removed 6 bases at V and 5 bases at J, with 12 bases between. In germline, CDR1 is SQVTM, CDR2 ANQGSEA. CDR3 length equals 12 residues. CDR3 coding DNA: TGCAGCGTGGGCCGGGAGCAAGATACGCAGTATTTT. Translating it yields CSVGREQDTQYF.

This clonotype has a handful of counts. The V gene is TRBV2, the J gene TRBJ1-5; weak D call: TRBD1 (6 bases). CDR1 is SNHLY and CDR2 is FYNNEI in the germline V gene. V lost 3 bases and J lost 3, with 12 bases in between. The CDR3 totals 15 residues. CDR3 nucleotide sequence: TGTGCCAGCAGTGACCCCAGGGGTTCCAATCAGCCCCAGCATTTT. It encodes CASSDPRGSNQPQHF.

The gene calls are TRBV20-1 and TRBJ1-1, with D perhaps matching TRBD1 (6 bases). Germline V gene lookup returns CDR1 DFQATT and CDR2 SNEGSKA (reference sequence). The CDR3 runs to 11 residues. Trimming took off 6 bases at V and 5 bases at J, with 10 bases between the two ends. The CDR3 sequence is CSARDTTEAFF. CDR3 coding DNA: TGCAGTGCCAGGGACACGACTGAAGCTTTCTTT.

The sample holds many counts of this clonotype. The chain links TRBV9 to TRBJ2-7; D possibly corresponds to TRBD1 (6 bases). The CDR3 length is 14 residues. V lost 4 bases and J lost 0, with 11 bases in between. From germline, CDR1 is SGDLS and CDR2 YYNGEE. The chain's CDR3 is CASSPRTDSYEQYF. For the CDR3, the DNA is TGTGCCAGCAGCCCGCGGACAGACTCCTACGAGCAGTACTTC.

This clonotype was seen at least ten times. CDR3 amino acids: CASSPRGEAELIGETQYF. As DNA, the CDR3 is TGTGCCAGCTCACCTCGAGGAGAGGCGGAACTAATCGGGGAGACCCAGTACTTC. The gene calls are TRBV18 and TRBJ2-5; no reliable D call. The CDR3 has 18 amino acids. Germline CDR1 and CDR2: KGHSH and LQKENI. Trimming cost V 3 bases and J 5 bases, with 25 bases left between them.

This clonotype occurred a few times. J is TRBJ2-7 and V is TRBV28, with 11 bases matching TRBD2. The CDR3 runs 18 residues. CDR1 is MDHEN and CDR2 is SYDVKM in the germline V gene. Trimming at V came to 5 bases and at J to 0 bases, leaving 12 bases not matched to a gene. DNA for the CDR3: TGTGCCAGCAGTCCCCCCCTAGCGGGAGGCTTCTTCTCCTACGAGCAGTACTTC. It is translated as CASSPPLAGGFFSYEQYF.

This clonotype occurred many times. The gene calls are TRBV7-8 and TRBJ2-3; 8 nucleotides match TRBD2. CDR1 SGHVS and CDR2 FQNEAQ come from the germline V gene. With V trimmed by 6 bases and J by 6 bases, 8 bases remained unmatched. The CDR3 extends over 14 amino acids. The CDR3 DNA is TGTGCCAGCAGACCGGGACTAGGGGCTGATACGCAGTATTTT. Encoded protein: CASRPGLGADTQYF.

CDR3 DNA: TGTGCCAGCAGCTTGGAAGAAGCTGGGGCCAACGTCCTGACTTTC. As protein: CASSLEEAGANVLTF. This chain links TRBV5-6 with TRBJ2-6; D is uncertain. The CDR3 has 15 amino acids. Germline V gene sequence: CDR1 SGHDT, CDR2 YYEEEE. Trimming took off 0 bases at V and 2 bases at J, with 6 bases between the two ends.

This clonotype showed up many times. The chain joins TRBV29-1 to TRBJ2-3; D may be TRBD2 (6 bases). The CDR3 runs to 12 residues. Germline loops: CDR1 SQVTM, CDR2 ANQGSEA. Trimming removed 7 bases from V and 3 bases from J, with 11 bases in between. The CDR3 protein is CSAGTQTDTQYF. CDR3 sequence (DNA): TGCAGCGCCGGGACTCAGACAGATACGCAGTATTTT.